Here is one TCR beta chain with its context. What it recognizes is unknown. Assay used: immunoSEQ multiplex PCR; TCRdb lists only in-frame clones, some missing. In the table there are fewer than 95,000 clones, about 93% of which are singletons. The sample belongs to a study of OX40 agonist ivuxolimab in advanced cancers. The overall study: Cancers in dose escalation were hepatocellular, melanoma, renal cell and head and neck. Age averaged about 66 years (range roughly 23 to 90), and just over 80% were male.

General study points: Researchers report that CD8+ T cells had, on average, more expanded clones than CD4+.

This receptor was identified in an adult with an advanced solid tumor such as melanoma, head and neck, liver or kidney cancer. The sample in question was CD4+ or CD8+ T cells sorted from blood, obtained in a trial of the OX40 agonist ivuxolimab.

The CDR3, as DNA: TGTGCCAGCAGCTTAGTCGGAGAAGAGACCCAGTACTTC. Its translation is CASSLVGEETQYF. The J gene is TRBJ2-5, the V gene TRBV7-8; D is undetermined. The CDR3 totals 13 residues. Trimming cost V 1 base and J 3 bases, with 6 bases left between them. Germline V gene sequence: CDR1 SGHVS, CDR2 FQNEAQ.